The entry below gives a single T cell receptor (beta chain) sequence along with its context. The data belong to a study of Graves' ophthalmopathy and Graves' hyperthyroidism. From germline, CDR1 is SNHLY and CDR2 FYNNEI. The trim removed 3 bases at V and 1 base at J, leaving 7 bases unmatched. The CDR3 has 17 amino acids. RNA transcripts were the source from which TCR beta CDR3 regions were amplified. First-round RT-PCR relied on HTBI primers, and a second-round multiplex PCR came next. TCRdb re-called the multiplex PCR reads through MiXCR, storing one row per CDR3 protein. The sample yields about 1.2 million distinct CDR3 sequences, about two fifths seen once.

The clonotype comes from an adult man with Graves' hyperthyroidism. The sample was peripheral blood or thyroid tissue (not recorded which). The rearrangement links TRBV2 to TRBJ2-5, with 11 bases that match TRBD2. DNA for the CDR3: TGTGCCAGCAGTGACCCCATAGCGGGAGGGACCCAAGAGACCCAGTACTTC. Translating it yields CASSDPIAGGTQETQYF.